This T cell receptor (beta chain) was identified in a study of blood T cells in healthy people across ages. The V and J ends lost 4 bases and 7 bases, in that order; junction bases with no gene match: 10. Germline CDR1 and CDR2: SGHRS and YFSETQ. The CDR3 covers 16 residues. The authors ran a second PCR of about 7 to 11 cycles using a sample-barcoded 5' primer and a J-beta primer mix. TCRdb recomputed calls from the 5' RACE reads with MiXCR, one row per CDR3 protein. The sample has about 1.4 million distinct CDR3 sequences, 55% to 75% seen once. V is TRBV5-1 and J is TRBJ1-6, with 8 bases fitting TRBD1. The specimen sequenced was blood. The sequence derives from a man in his late teens or twenties in good health. CDR3 nucleotide sequence: TGCGCCAGCAGCCACGGACAGGGATCGGAAAATTCACCCCTCCACTTT. Encoded protein: CASSHGQGSENSPLHF.